This T cell receptor (beta chain) was sequenced during a study of CD8 T cells in ankylosing spondylitis. This CDR3 has 16 amino acids. The V gene end was trimmed by 3 bases and the J gene end by 3 bases; junction bases not matched to a gene: 6. Germline-derived CDR1 and CDR2 are MNHEY and SMNVEV (reference sequence). Quantitative 5'-RACE with molecular barcodes generated TCR beta libraries. TCRdb re-derived calls from the 5' RACE reads in MiXCR, one entry per CDR3 protein. The sample carries a few hundred thousand distinct CDR3 sequences, 15% to 20% recorded once. Broader study findings: It was reported that disease-linked clones were significantly enriched in matched ankylosing spondylitis synovial fluid. A subset of motif variants has previously been described in the synovial fluid and blood of reactive arthritis. A TCR beta motif made of fewer than ten highly homologous variants seemed typical of ankylosing spondylitis blood.

There are a few counts of this clonotype. Its antigen is not identified. The receptor comes from a male donor with ankylosing spondylitis. Sequenced: blood, either unsorted or a sorted T cell fraction (not recorded which). The chain combines TRBV27 with TRBJ2-7; 12 bases are shared with TRBD2. The CDR3 spells CASSLSGTSGFYEQYF. CDR3 bases: TGTGCCAGCAGTTTGTCCGGGACTAGCGGGTTCTACGAGCAGTACTTC.